One TCR beta chain is described in this entry. Its target is not known. The data belong to a study of spatial heterogeneity in lung cancer. Findings and limits, study-wide: Tracking of tumor mutation counts was seen in expanded intratumoral alpha and beta TCR counts.

CDR1 and CDR2 (germline): SGDLS, YYNGEE. The CDR3 covers 15 residues. V shed 0 bases and J shed 5 bases, with 12 bases lying between them. Time point defined: sample taken at primary tumor resection. TCRdb reprocessed the 5' RACE reads with MiXCR, giving one entry per CDR3 protein. The sample lists just under 1,500 distinct CDR3 sequences, less than 20% occurring once. This receptor was obtained from a male donor with early-stage non-small cell lung cancer. The chain uses TRBV9 and TRBJ2-1; D unclear. The sequenced sample was lung tumor tissue, obtained at surgery. This CDR3 reads CASSVVSRPNNEQFF. The CDR3, as DNA: TGTGCCAGCAGCGTAGTTAGTCGGCCCAACAATGAGCAGTTCTTC. Variable domain in full (rest from reference TRBV9 and TRBJ2-1): DSGVTQTPKHLITATGQRVTLRCSPRSGDLSVYWYQQSLDQGLQFLIQYYNGEERAKGNILERFSAQQFPDLHSELNLSSLELGDSALYFCASSVVSRPNNEQFFGPGTRLTVL.